This is a list of T cell receptor beta chains from one sample in a study of T cell responses to AZD1222 COVID-19 vaccine. Data came from immunoSEQ multiplex PCR; TCRdb stores just in-frame clones and leaves some out. The data contain fewer than 200,000 clones, 85% to 95% of them singletons. Sample: peripheral blood, taken 28 days after the second AZD1222 dose. The receptor source for this set is an adult who received the AZD1222 COVID-19 vaccine. The CDR3 runs from the conserved cysteine through the conserved F or W. Fields, in order: clone size, V gene, J gene, D gene, CDR3 protein, CDR3 DNA. D genes are given only for firm matches. Only some rows state a clone size, as once, few, many or a class for expanded clones.

once	TRBV6-2/TRBV6-3	TRBJ1-5	-	CASSPLRGDRNQPQHF	TGTGCCAGCAGTCCCTTACGGGGGGATCGCAATCAGCCCCAGCATTTT
-	TRBV19	TRBJ2-5	TRBD1	CASSKGAYQETQYF	TGTGCCAGTAGTAAGGGGGCGTACCAAGAGACCCAGTACTTC
-	TRBV11-2	TRBJ1-3	-	CASSPLSSGNTIYF	TGTGCCAGCAGCCCGTTGAGCTCTGGAAACACCATATATTTT
once	TRBV5-4	TRBJ2-5	-	CASSFTWGPETQYF	TGTGCCAGCAGCTTTACTTGGGGGCCGGAGACCCAGTACTTC
-	TRBV30	TRBJ1-6	-	CAWKGEWPYNSPLHF	TGTGCCTGGAAGGGGGAGTGGCCGTATAATTCACCCCTCCACTTT
-	TRBV7-9	TRBJ2-3	-	CASSFSLGADTQYF	TGTGCCAGCAGCTTCAGTCTTGGGGCGGATACGCAGTATTTT
-	TRBV3-1/TRBV3-2	TRBJ2-3	TRBD1	CASSQGGQGANTQYF	TGTGCCAGCAGCCAAGGGGGACAGGGGGCTAATACGCAGTATTTT
-	TRBV15	TRBJ2-1	-	CATSGGTGYNEQFF	TGTGCCACCAGCGGGGGGACGGGGTACAATGAGCAGTTCTTC
-	TRBV6-5	TRBJ2-5	-	CASSRRLQETQYF	TGTGCCAGCAGTCGAAGGTTACAAGAGACCCAGTACTTC
-	TRBV6-5	TRBJ1-1	TRBD1	CASGFRGRGTEAFF	TGTGCCAGCGGATTTAGGGGGCGTGGAACTGAAGCTTTCTTT
-	TRBV12-5	TRBJ2-4	-	CASSNSATGNIQYF	TGTGCTAGTAGTAATAGCGCCACGGGAAACATTCAGTACTTC
-	TRBV5-4	TRBJ1-3	-	CASSLAGVGNTIYF	TGTGCCAGCAGCTTGGCAGGGGTTGGAAACACCATATATTTT
-	TRBV6-6	TRBJ2-1	TRBD2	CASRGGGIEQFF	TGTGCCAGCAGAGGCGGGGGGATTGAGCAGTTCTTC
-	TRBV4-1	TRBJ1-1	-	CASSRLGGNTEAFF	TGCGCCAGCAGCCGCCTAGGGGGGAACACTGAAGCTTTCTTT
-	TRBV2	TRBJ2-2	-	CASSDPLAGAQNTGELFF	TGTGCCAGCAGTGACCCGCTTGCGGGGGCTCAGAACACCGGGGAGCTGTTTTTT
-	TRBV3-1/TRBV3-2	TRBJ1-1	TRBD1	CASSQVGTGIENTEAFF	TGTGCCAGCAGCCAAGTCGGGACAGGGATAGAGAACACTGAAGCTTTCTTT
-	TRBV5-1	TRBJ1-6	TRBD1	CASSSDRGYSPLHF	TGCGCCAGCAGCTCGGACAGGGGCTATTCACCCCTCCACTTT
-	TRBV6-5	TRBJ1-2	-	CASSPGGRLNGYTF	TGTGCCAGCAGTCCGGGGGGCAGGTTAAATGGCTACACCTTC